This T cell receptor beta chain was sequenced during a study of cytomegalovirus exposure and HLA in healthy donors. Across the study: The same platform used for the 650 to 700 first-cohort repertoires was also used for the approximately 120 validation repertoires, as a later analysis reported.

Germline V gene sequence: CDR1 MNHEY, CDR2 SVGAGI. The CDR3 is 14 amino acids. The J segment lost 2 bases and the V segment lost 8 bases, leaving 7 bases of the junction unmatched. General study results and limits: First-cohort TCR clusters were later found to tend to co-occur in the 120 validation repertoires.

The donors were part of the roughly 130-subject validation cohort, which stood apart from the roughly 700-subject first cohort. Worth noting for this clone: What it recognizes is unknown.

Generated by immunoSEQ multiplex PCR, the TCRdb table keeps only in-frame clones and is missing some. The sample shows 70,000 to 75,000 clones, approximately 94% of them seen only once. The clonotype comes from a young woman in good health and CMV-seropositive. The V call is TRBV6-5, the J call TRBJ2-7; 9 nucleotides agree with TRBD1. Material: PBMCs. The CDR3: CASGTGTVTYEQYF. The DNA for the CDR3 is TGTGCCAGCGGGACAGGGACGGTAACCTACGAGCAGTACTTC.